Below are 9 T cell receptor beta chains sequenced from a single sample in a study of T cells in Graves' hyperthyroidism and ophthalmopathy (dated by TCRdb to the late 2010s). The library relied on multiplex PCR. These reads were obtained on an Illumina HiSeq 2000. The TCR beta CDR3 regions were amplified from RNA transcripts. The TCR CDR3 was subjected to a first round of RT-PCR using the HTBI primer set and the Qiagen OneStep RT-PCR kit. TCRdb reran the public reads through fastp at Q25 and MiXCR, keeping productive beta chains. Entries are consolidated by CDR3 protein sequence, retaining the most common genes and DNA. The sample table lists some 530,000 distinct CDR3 sequences, 20% to 25% of them with a count of one. The ten largest account for under 55% of the sample. Specimen: blood. These receptors were collected from a woman aged 70-85 years with Graves' ophthalmopathy.

V is TRBV20-1 and J is TRBJ2-1; D perhaps matches TRBD1 (5 bases). This CDR3 has 12 amino acids. V lost 1 base and J lost 9, with 10 bases in between. Germline CDR1 is DFQATT and CDR2 is SNEGSKA (reference sequence). The CDR3: CSARGRVGEQFF. The DNA for the CDR3 is TGCAGTGCTAGAGGCAGGGTTGGTGAGCAGTTCTTC.

V usage is TRBV3-1 and J usage is TRBJ2-1, with D perhaps TRBD1 (5 bases). V lost 7 bases and J lost 7, with 17 bases in between. Looked up from germline, CDR1 is LGHDT and CDR2 is YNNKEL (reference sequence). The CDR3 runs to 14 residues. The CDR3 region has the DNA TGTGCCAGCATGTTGGGGCAGGGAAGTAATGAGCAGTTCTTC. This codes for CASMLGQGSNEQFF.

This chain uses TRBV3-1 with TRBJ2-4; possible D gene TRBD2, 5 bases. The CDR3 spans 15 residues. Trimming pared 1 base from V and 6 bases from J, leaving 13 bases between. CDR1 is LGHDT, CDR2 YNNKEL, per germline (reference sequence). In nucleotides, the CDR3 is TGTGCCAGCAGCCAAGGGGCGGTTCGGGGAAACATTCAGTACTTC. Translation: CASSQGAVRGNIQYF.

This rearrangement joins TRBV5-5 to TRBJ1-1, with D maybe TRBD1 (5 bases). The ends were cut back, 4 bases at V and 5 bases at J, with 12 bases in the middle. The CDR3 has 13 residues. Germline CDR1 reads SGHKS; CDR2 reads YYEKEE (reference sequence). This CDR3 reads CASSLGWGTEAFF. The CDR3 nucleotides read TGTGCCAGCAGCCTAGGCTGGGGGACTGAAGCTTTCTTT.

The chain couples TRBV10-3 to TRBJ2-7; 9 bases line up with TRBD1. The CDR3 runs 15 residues. J lost 3 bases, V lost 0 bases, and 3 bases had no gene match. Germline values: CDR1 ENHRY, CDR2 SYGVKD. The CDR3, as DNA: TGTGCCATCAGTGAGTCGACGGGACAGGGCTACGAGCAGTACTTC. It yields the protein CAISESTGQGYEQYF.

This chain connects TRBV11-1 to TRBJ2-3; 9 bases are shared with TRBD2. V was clipped by 6 bases and J by 2 bases; unmatched bases: 24. The germline CDR1 and CDR2 sequences are SGHAT and FQDESV (reference sequence). The CDR3 has 21 residues. This chain's CDR3 is CASSYYPSLAGEIIYTDTQYF. The CDR3 bases are TGTGCCAGCAGTTATTACCCTTCACTAGCGGGCGAAATTATATACACAGATACGCAGTATTTT.

This clonotype appeared many times. The V and J genes are TRBV2 and TRBJ2-7; D is unresolved. The V gene lost 1 base and the J gene lost 1 base, with 8 bases spanning the gap. CDR3 length: 14 residues. Germline V gene sequence: CDR1 SNHLY, CDR2 FYNNEI. Here the CDR3 reads CASSEDAMSYEQYF. For the CDR3, the DNA is TGTGCCAGCAGTGAAGATGCGATGTCCTACGAGCAGTACTTC.

This clonotype occurred many times. The rearrangement links TRBV11-2 to TRBJ2-3, with 8 positions matching TRBD1. This CDR3 region has 15 residues. V lost 0 bases, J lost 4 bases, and 3 bases stayed unmatched. Germline V gene lookup returns CDR1 SGHAT and CDR2 FQNNGV. CDR3 protein: CASSLDRGRPDTQYF. CDR3 DNA: TGTGCCAGCAGCTTAGACAGGGGGCGTCCAGATACGCAGTATTTT.

This clonotype has a count of ten or more. V gene TRBV27 combines with J gene TRBJ2-5; either TRBD1 or TRBD2 may supply D (5 bases each). Deletions cut 4 bases from V and 4 bases from J, with 16 bases between. The germline V gene has CDR1 MNHEY and CDR2 SMNVEV (reference sequence). This CDR3 spans 15 amino acids. The CDR3 region has the DNA TGTGCCAGCAGTTCGGGACCCCACTCTAGAGAGACCCAGTACTTC. This gives the protein CASSSGPHSRETQYF.